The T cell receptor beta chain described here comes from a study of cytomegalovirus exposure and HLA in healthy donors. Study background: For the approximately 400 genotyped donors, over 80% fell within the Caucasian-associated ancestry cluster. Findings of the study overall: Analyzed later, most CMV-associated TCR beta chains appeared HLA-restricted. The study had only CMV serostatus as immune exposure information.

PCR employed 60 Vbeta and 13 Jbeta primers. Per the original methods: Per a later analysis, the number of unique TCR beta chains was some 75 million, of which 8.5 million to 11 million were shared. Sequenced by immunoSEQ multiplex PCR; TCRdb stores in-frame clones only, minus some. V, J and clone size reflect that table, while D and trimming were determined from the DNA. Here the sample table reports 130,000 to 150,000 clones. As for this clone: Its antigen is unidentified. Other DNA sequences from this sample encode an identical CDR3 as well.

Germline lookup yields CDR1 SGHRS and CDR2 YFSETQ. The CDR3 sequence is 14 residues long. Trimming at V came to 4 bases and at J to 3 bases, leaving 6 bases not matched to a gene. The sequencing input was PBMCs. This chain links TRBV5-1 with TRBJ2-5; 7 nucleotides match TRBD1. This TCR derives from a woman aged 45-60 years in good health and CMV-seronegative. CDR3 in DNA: TGCGCCAGCAGCCCTGGGACAGCCGAAGAGACCCAGTACTTC. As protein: CASSPGTAEETQYF.